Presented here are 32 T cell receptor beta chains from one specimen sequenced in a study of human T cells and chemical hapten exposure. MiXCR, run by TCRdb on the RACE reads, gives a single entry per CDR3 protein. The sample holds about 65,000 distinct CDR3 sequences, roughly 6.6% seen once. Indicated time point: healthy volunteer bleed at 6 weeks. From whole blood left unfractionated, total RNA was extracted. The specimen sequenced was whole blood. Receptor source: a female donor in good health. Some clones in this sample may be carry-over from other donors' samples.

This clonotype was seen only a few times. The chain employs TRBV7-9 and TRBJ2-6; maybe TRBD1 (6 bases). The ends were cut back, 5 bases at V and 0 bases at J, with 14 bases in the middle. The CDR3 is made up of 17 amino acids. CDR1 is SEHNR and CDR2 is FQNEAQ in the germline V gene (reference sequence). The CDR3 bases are TGTGCCAGCAGCAATGTGAGAGGGGGCTCTGGGGCCAACGTCCTGACTTTC. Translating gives CASSNVRGGSGANVLTF.

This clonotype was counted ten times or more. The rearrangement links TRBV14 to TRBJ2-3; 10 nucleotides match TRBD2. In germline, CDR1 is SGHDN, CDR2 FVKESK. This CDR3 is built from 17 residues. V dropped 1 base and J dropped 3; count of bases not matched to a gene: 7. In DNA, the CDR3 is TGTGCCAGCAGCCAAGTAGGAGCGGGAGGGCCGACAGATACGCAGTATTTT. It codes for CASSQVGAGGPTDTQYF.

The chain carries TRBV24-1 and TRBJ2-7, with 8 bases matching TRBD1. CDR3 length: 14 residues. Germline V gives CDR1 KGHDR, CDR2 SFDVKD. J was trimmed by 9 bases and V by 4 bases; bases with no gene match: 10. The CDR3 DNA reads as TGTGCCACCAGTGACGCGGCAGGGGGCTCGGGGCAGTACTTC. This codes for CATSDAAGGSGQYF.

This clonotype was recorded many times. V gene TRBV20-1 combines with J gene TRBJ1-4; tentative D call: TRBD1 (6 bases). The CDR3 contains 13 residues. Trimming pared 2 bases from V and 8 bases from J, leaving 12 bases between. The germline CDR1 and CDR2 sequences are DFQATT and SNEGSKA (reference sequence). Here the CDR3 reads CSARRGQEEKLFF. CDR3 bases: TGCAGTGCTAGACGGGGGCAGGAAGAAAAACTGTTTTTT.

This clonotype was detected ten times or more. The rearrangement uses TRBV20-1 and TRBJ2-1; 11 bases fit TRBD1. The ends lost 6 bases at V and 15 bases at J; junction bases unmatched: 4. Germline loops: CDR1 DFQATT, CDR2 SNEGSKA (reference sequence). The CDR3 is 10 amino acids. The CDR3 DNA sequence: TGCAGTGCCCGGACAGGGGGCCCGTTCTTC. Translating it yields CSARTGGPFF.

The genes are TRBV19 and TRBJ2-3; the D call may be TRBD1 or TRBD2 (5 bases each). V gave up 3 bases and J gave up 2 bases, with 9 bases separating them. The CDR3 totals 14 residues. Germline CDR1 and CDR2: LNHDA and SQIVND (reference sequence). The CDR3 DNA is TGTGCCAGTAGTATCGGGGACGACACAGATACGCAGTATTTT. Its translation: CASSIGDDTDTQYF.

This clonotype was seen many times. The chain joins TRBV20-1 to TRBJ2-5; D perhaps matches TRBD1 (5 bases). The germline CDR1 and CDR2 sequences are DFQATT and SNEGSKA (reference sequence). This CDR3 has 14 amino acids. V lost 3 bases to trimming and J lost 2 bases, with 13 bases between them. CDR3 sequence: CSARKGILQETQYF. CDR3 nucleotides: TGCAGTGCTAGGAAGGGGATCCTACAAGAGACCCAGTACTTC.

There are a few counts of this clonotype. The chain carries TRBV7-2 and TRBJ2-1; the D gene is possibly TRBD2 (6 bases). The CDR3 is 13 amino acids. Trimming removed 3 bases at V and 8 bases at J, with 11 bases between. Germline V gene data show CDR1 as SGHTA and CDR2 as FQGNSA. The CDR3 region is CASSFNRGYEQFF. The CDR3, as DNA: TGTGCCAGCAGCTTCAATCGGGGGTATGAGCAGTTCTTC.

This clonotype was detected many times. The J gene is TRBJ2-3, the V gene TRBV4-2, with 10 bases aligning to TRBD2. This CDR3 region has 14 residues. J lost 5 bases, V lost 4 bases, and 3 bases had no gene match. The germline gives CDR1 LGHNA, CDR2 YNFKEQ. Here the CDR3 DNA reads TGTGCCAGCAGCCGAGGACTAGCGGTAGATACGCAGTATTTT. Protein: CASSRGLAVDTQYF.

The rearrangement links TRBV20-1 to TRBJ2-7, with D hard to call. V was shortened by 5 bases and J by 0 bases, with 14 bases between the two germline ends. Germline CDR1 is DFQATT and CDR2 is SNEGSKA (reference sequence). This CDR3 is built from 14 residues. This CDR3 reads CSALLGFPSYEQYF. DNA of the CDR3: TGCAGTGCTTTGCTGGGGTTTCCCTCCTACGAGCAGTACTTC.

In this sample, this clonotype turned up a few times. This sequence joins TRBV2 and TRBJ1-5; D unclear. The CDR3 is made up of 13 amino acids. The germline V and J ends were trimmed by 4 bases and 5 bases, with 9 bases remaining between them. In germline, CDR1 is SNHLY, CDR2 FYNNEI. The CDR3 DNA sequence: TGTGCCAGCAGTGCTCGAGGGTATCAGCCCCAGCATTTT. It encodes CASSARGYQPQHF.

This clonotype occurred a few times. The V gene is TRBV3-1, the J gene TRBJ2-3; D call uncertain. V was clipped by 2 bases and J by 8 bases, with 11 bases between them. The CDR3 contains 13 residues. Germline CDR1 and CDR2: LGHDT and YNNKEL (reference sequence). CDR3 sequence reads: CASSQSIPSTQYF. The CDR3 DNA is TGTGCCAGCAGCCAATCGATTCCCTCTACGCAGTATTTT.

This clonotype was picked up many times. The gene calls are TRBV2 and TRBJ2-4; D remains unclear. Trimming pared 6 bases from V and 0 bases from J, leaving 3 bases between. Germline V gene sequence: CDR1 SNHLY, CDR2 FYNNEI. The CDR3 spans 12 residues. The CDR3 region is CASRGAKNIQYF. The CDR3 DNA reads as TGTGCCAGCAGGGGAGCCAAAAACATTCAGTACTTC.

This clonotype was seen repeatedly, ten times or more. CDR3 DNA: TGCGCCAGCAGCTTGGTCGGGAACTACGAGCAGTACTTC. Translation gives CASSLVGNYEQYF. V usage is TRBV5-1 and J usage is TRBJ2-7; possible D gene TRBD2, 5 bases. CDR1 SGHRS and CDR2 YFSETQ come from the germline V gene. The CDR3 loop spans 13 amino acids. V lost 0 bases and J lost 3, with 7 bases in between.

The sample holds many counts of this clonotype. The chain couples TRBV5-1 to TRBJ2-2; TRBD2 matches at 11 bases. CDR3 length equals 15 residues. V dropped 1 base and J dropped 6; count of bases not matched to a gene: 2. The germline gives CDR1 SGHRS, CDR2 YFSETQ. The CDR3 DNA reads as TGCGCCAGCAGCTTGACTAGCGGGAGCGCCGGGGAGCTGTTTTTT. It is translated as CASSLTSGSAGELFF.

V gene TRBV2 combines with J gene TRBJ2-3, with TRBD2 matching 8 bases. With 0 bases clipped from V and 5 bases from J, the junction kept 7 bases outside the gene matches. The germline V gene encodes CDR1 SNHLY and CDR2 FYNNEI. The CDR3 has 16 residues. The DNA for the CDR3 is TGTGCCAGCAGTGAAGCCGCAGGACTAGCTCGAGATACGCAGTATTTT. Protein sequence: CASSEAAGLARDTQYF.

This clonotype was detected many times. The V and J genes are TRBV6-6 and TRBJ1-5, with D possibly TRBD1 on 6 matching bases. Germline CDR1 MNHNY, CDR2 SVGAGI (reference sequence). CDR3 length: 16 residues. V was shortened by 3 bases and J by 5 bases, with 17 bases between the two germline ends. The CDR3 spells CASSYASGAVDQPQHF. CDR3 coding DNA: TGTGCCAGCAGTTATGCATCGGGGGCGGTGGATCAGCCCCAGCATTTT.

DNA of the CDR3: TGCAGTGCTAGGAGTCGAGGCACTGAAGCTTTCTTT. The encoded protein is CSARSRGTEAFF. V gene TRBV20-1 combines with J gene TRBJ1-1, with D unresolved. The CDR3 contains 12 residues. Per the germline V gene, CDR1 is DFQATT and CDR2 is SNEGSKA (reference sequence). Between the trimmed V and J ends, which lost 3 bases and 4 bases, there was a span of 9 bases.

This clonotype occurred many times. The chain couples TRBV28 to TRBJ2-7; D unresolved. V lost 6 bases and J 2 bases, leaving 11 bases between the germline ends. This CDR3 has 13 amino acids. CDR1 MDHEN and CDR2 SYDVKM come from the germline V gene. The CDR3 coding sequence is TGTGCCAGCAGCCTCGGTTCCACCTACGAGCAGTACTTC. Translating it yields CASSLGSTYEQYF.

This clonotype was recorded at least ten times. Here the CDR3 reads CASSGGGQGSAEQYF. CDR3 in DNA: TGTGCCAGCAGCGGAGGTGGACAGGGTTCTGCAGAGCAGTACTTC. The chain uses TRBV5-4 and TRBJ2-7; 8 nucleotides agree with TRBD1. The V gene end was trimmed by 4 bases and the J gene end by 7 bases; junction bases not matched to a gene: 13. The CDR3 spans 15 residues. CDR1 and CDR2 (germline): SGHNT, YYREEE (reference sequence).

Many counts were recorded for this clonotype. CDR3 DNA sequence: TGTGCCAGCAGCGGAACTAGCGGGAGATTACACGGGGAGCTGTTTTTT. Encoded protein: CASSGTSGRLHGELFF. The gene calls are TRBV28 and TRBJ2-2; TRBD2 agrees at 11 bases. Trimming removed 6 bases from V and 7 bases from J; junction bases left unmatched: 10. The CDR3 loop spans 16 amino acids. Looked up from germline, CDR1 is MDHEN and CDR2 is SYDVKM.

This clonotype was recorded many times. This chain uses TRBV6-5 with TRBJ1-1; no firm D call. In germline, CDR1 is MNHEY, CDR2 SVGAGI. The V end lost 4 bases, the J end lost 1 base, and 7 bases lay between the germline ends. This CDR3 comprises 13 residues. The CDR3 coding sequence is TGTGCCAGCAGTTTTTCAGAGAACACTGAAGCTTTCTTT. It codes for CASSFSENTEAFF.

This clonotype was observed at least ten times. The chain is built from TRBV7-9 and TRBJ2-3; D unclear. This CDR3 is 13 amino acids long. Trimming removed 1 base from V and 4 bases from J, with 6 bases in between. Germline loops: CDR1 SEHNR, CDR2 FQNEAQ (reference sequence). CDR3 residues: CASSLEIADTQYF. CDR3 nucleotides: TGTGCCAGCAGCTTAGAAATAGCAGATACGCAGTATTTT.

In DNA, the CDR3 is TGTGCCAGCAGCCTAGCAGACGGGGAGGTGAATGAGCAGTTCTTC. This codes for CASSLADGEVNEQFF. The chain is built from TRBV11-2 and TRBJ2-1; tentatively, D is TRBD2 (6 bases). V lost 5 bases and J lost 7, with 18 bases in between. Germline V CDR1 and CDR2: SGHAT, FQNNGV. The CDR3 loop spans 15 amino acids.

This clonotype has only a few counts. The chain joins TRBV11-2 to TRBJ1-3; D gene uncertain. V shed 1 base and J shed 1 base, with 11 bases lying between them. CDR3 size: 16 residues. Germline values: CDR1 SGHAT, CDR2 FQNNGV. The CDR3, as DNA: TGTGCCAGCAGCTTAGTAGGAGGCCTTTCTGGAAACACCATATATTTT. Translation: CASSLVGGLSGNTIYF.

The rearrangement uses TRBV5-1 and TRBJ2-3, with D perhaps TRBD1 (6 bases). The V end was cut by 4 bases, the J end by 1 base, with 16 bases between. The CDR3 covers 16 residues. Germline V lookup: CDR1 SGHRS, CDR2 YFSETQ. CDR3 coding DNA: TGCGCCAGCAGCGTCATCCCACAGGGAGGCACAGATACGCAGTATTTT. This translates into CASSVIPQGGTDTQYF.

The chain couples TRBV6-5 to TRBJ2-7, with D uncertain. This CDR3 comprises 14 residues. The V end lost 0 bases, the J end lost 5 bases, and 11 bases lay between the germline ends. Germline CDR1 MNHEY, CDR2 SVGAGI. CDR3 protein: CASSYSGRRDEQYF. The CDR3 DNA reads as TGTGCCAGCAGTTACTCCGGACGAAGGGACGAGCAGTACTTC.

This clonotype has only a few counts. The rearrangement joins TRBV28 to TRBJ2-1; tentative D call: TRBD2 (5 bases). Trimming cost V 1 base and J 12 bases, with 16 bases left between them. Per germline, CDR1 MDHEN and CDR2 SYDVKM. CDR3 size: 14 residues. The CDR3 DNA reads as TGTGCCAGCAGTTTATCTAGGCTCCTAGCCCTGCAGTTCTTC. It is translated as CASSLSRLLALQFF.

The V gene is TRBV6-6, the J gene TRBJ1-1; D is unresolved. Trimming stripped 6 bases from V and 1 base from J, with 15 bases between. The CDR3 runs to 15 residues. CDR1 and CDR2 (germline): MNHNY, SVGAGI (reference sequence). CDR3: CASSPSTPANTEAFF. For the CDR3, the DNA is TGTGCCAGCAGCCCTTCGACACCCGCGAACACTGAAGCTTTCTTT.

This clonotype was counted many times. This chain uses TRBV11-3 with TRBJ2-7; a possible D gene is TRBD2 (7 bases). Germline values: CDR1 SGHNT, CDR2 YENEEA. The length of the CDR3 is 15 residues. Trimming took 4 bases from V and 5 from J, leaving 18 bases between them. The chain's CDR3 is CASSSSWGGHDEQYF. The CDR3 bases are TGTGCCAGCAGCTCCTCCTGGGGGGGGCACGACGAGCAGTACTTC.

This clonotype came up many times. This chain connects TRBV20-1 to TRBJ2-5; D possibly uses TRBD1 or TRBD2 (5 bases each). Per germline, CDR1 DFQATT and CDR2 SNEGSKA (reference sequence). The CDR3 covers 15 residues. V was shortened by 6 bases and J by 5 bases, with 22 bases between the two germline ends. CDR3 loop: CSATRLLGRGETQYF. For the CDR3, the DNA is TGCAGTGCGACGAGACTTCTGGGACGAGGGGAGACCCAGTACTTC.

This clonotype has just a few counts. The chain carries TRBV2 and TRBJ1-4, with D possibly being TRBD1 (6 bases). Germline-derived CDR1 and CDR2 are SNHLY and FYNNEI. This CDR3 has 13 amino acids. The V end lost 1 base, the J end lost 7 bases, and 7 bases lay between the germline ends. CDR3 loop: CASSEGTAEKLFF. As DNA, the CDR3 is TGTGCCAGCAGTGAAGGGACAGCTGAAAAACTGTTTTTT.